Presented here are 3 T cell receptor beta chains from one specimen sequenced in a study of CD8+CD57+ T cells in acquired aplastic anemia. It was patients with CD8+CD57+ cell expansion by flow cytometry who were chosen for sequencing. For CDR3 and TCR beta VDJ profiling, genomic DNA was the template used. TCRdb reanalysed the reads using MiXCR and keeps one entry per CDR3 protein. The sample records 150,000 or so distinct CDR3 sequences, 40% to 65% being singletons. Sequenced material: sorted CD4+, CD8+, or CD8+CD57+ T cells (not recorded which) from PBMCs. These TCRs come from a human donor with aplastic anemia.

This chain uses TRBV7-9 with TRBJ2-7; D possibly uses TRBD1 or TRBD2 (6 bases each). The CDR3 consists of 11 residues. From germline, CDR1 is SEHNR and CDR2 FQNEAQ (reference sequence). The V end lost 8 bases, the J end lost 2 bases, and 7 bases lay between the germline ends. The CDR3, as DNA: TGTGCCAGCGGGGGGCCCTACGAGCAGTACTTC. Its translation is CASGGPYEQYF.

The chain is built from TRBV4-2 and TRBJ2-7; unclear D gene. The CDR3 length is 13 residues. Trimming removed 0 bases at V and 3 bases at J, with 6 bases between. The germline V gene encodes CDR1 LGHNA and CDR2 YNFKEQ. The CDR3: CASSQDLFYEQYF. CDR3 DNA sequence: TGTGCCAGCAGCCAAGACCTCTTCTACGAGCAGTACTTC.

The CDR3 coding sequence is TGTGCCAGCAGGGGGACAGGGAGTGCGCTAGTTAACTATGGCTACACCTTC. Protein product: CASRGTGSALVNYGYTF. The V and J genes are TRBV2 and TRBJ1-2, with 9 bases fitting TRBD1. The junction had 12 bases not matched to a gene; V was cut back by 6 bases and J by 1 base. Germline V gene lookup returns CDR1 SNHLY and CDR2 FYNNEI. The CDR3 is 17 amino acids.